The 31 T cell receptor beta chains reported below all come from one sample, sequenced in a study of siplizumab effects on memory and regulatory T cells. Only in-frame clones appear in the TCRdb table, and some are missing; sequencing was by immunoSEQ multiplex PCR. The sample holds 90,000 to 120,000 clones, 93% seen once. The sequenced sample was Tregs sorted from blood. The receptors were gathered from a human donor in good health.

A word on this clone: Other DNA sequences in this sample translate to the same CDR3. The CDR3 is CSARRTDTQYF. The CDR3 DNA reads as TGCAGTGCTAGGCGGACAGATACGCAGTATTTT. The chain has TRBV20-1 and TRBJ2-3, with D unclear. The V end lost 3 bases, the J end lost 3 bases, and 4 bases lay between the germline ends. CDR3 size: 11 residues. Germline CDR1 and CDR2: DFQATT and SNEGSKA (reference sequence).

The V call is TRBV11-2, the J call TRBJ1-3, with 7 bases identical to TRBD1. The CDR3 has 16 amino acids. V lost 3 bases and J lost 2; bases outside the gene matches: 7. CDR1 is SGHAT and CDR2 is FQNNGV in the germline V gene. The CDR3 region has the DNA TGTGCCAGCAGCTTCGGTGACAGGGAGGCTGGAAACACCATATATTTT. Protein product: CASSFGDREAGNTIYF.

The chain employs TRBV6-1 and TRBJ1-3; D remains unclear. V was pared by 7 bases and J by 0 bases, with 10 bases between. The CDR3 is 14 residues long. Germline V gives CDR1 MNHNS, CDR2 SASEGT. As DNA, the CDR3 is TGTGCCAGCAACATACACCACTCTGGAAACACCATATATTTT. Translation gives CASNIHHSGNTIYF.

The chain has TRBV10-1 and TRBJ2-3, with 9 bases fitting TRBD1. This CDR3 region has 14 residues. Trimming took 6 bases from V and 3 from J; bases not matched to a gene: 4. Germline V CDR1 and CDR2: WNHNN, SYGVQD (reference sequence). The CDR3 here is CASRPGQGTDTQYF. CDR3 DNA: TGCGCCAGCAGACCGGGACAGGGAACAGATACGCAGTATTTT.

This rearrangement joins TRBV11-3 to TRBJ2-6, with 7 bases lining up with TRBD1. The trim removed 4 bases at V and 4 bases at J, leaving 13 bases unmatched. This CDR3 comprises 18 residues. Looked up from germline, CDR1 is SGHNT and CDR2 is YENEEA. CDR3 loop: CASSYRGQVLSGANVLTF. The CDR3 DNA reads TGTGCCAGCAGCTACAGAGGACAGGTACTTTCCGGGGCCAACGTCCTGACTTTC.

This chain links TRBV15 with TRBJ2-7; D remains ambiguous. The CDR3 contains 14 residues. Germline CDR1 LNHNV, CDR2 YYDKDF (reference sequence). The ends were cut back, 1 base at V and 1 base at J, with 8 bases in the middle. The CDR3 spells CATSRVAPSYEQYF. CDR3 in DNA: TGTGCCACCAGCAGAGTGGCACCTTCCTACGAGCAGTACTTC. The whole variable domain, remainder taken from reference TRBV15 and TRBJ2-7, is DAMVIQNPRYQVTQFGKPVTLSCSQTLNHNVMYWYQQKSSQAPKLLFHYYDKDFNNEADTPDNFQSRRPNTSFCFLDIRSPGLGDTAMYLCATSRVAPSYEQYFGPGTRLTVT.

This chain uses TRBV5-1 with TRBJ2-3; 8 bases agree with TRBD2. Germline lookup yields CDR1 SGHRS and CDR2 YFSETQ. V shed 0 bases, J shed 3 bases, and the junction held 6 bases outside the gene matches. The CDR3 covers 16 residues. CDR3 DNA sequence: TGCGCCAGCAGCTTGGGTAGCGGGGCCTATACAGATACGCAGTATTTT. Its translation: CASSLGSGAYTDTQYF.

The count of this clone is one. V and J are TRBV7-2 and TRBJ2-5, with 7 bases fitting TRBD2. This CDR3 is built from 15 residues. Germline CDR1 is SGHTA and CDR2 is FQGNSA. V gave up 2 bases and J gave up 5 bases; unmatched junction bases: 8. This chain's CDR3 is CASSLTAGVRETQYF. The CDR3 bases are TGTGCCAGCAGCTTAACGGCGGGAGTGCGGGAGACCCAGTACTTC.

This chain uses TRBV30 with TRBJ1-2, with D possibly matching TRBD1 (5 bases). V lost 3 bases, J lost 9 bases, and 14 bases lay in between. The length of the CDR3 is 12 residues. The V gene's germline CDR1 is GTSNPN and CDR2 SVGIG (reference sequence). The CDR3 reads CAWRSGAESYTF. The CDR3, as DNA: TGTGCCTGGAGATCCGGGGCCGAGAGCTACACCTTC.

The genes are TRBV2 and TRBJ2-3; a possible D gene is TRBD2 (7 bases). Germline V gene sequence: CDR1 SNHLY, CDR2 FYNNEI. V lost 4 bases, J lost 8 bases, and 16 bases lay in between. CDR3 size: 14 residues. The CDR3 DNA sequence: TGTGCCAGCAGTGCTACGGGGGGCTCGGGTACGCAGTATTTT. It codes for CASSATGGSGTQYF.

The chain has TRBV19 and TRBJ1-2; 10 bases line up with TRBD1. This CDR3 has 14 amino acids. V lost 3 bases to trimming and J lost 3 bases; unmatched junction nucleotides: 1. From germline, CDR1 is LNHDA and CDR2 SQIVND (reference sequence). In DNA, the CDR3 is TGTGCCAGTAGTATTGGGACAGGGGACTATGGCTACACCTTC. Residues: CASSIGTGDYGYTF.

This chain uses TRBV11-3 with TRBJ1-2, with a weak D call TRBD1 (5 bases). Trimming pared 3 bases from V and 2 bases from J, leaving 10 bases between. The CDR3 runs to 14 residues. Germline V CDR1 and CDR2: SGHNT, YENEEA. The DNA of the CDR3 is TGTGCCAGCAGCTTCTCGGGACGAAACTATGGCTACACCTTC. Translated: CASSFSGRNYGYTF.

The rearrangement uses TRBV5-1 and TRBJ2-7; TRBD1 aligns across 9 bases. The CDR3 is 15 amino acids. The germline V gene encodes CDR1 SGHRS and CDR2 YFSETQ. Germline trimming cut 0 bases from V and 3 bases from J; bases unmatched to any gene: 4. Here the CDR3 DNA reads TGCGCCAGCAGCTTGGGTGGACAGGGGAGCTACGAGCAGTACTTC. It codes for CASSLGGQGSYEQYF. Looking up the rest from reference TRBV5-1 and TRBJ2-7 gives the full variable domain: KAGVTQTPRYLIKTRGQQVTLSCSPISGHRSVSWYQQTPGQGLQFLFEYFSETQRNKGNFPGRFSGRQFSNSRSEMNVSTLELGDSALYLCASSLGGQGSYEQYFGPGTRLTVT.

This chain uses TRBV6-1 with TRBJ1-2; maybe TRBD1 (6 bases). The V gene's germline CDR1 is MNHNS and CDR2 SASEGT. Trimming cost V 10 bases and J 2 bases, with 11 bases left between them. The CDR3 has 12 residues. The CDR3 region is CANQGGNYGYTF. The CDR3 nucleotides read TGTGCCAACCAAGGGGGGAACTATGGCTACACCTTC.

This clone was counted a single time. This chain links TRBV5-6 with TRBJ1-3; D gene uncertain. The CDR3 runs 14 residues. Trimming removed 4 bases at V and 0 bases at J, with 8 bases between. Germline V CDR1 and CDR2: SGHDT, YYEEEE. The CDR3 DNA reads as TGTGCCAGCAGCGGTAGCAGCTCTGGAAACACCATATATTTT. Amino acids: CASSGSSSGNTIYF.

This chain connects TRBV5-5 to TRBJ1-2; no reliable D call. CDR3 length: 17 residues. V was shortened by 1 base and J by 0 bases, with 16 bases between the two germline ends. Germline values: CDR1 SGHKS, CDR2 YYEKEE (reference sequence). CDR3 sequence: CASSLYIRADANYGYTF. As DNA, the CDR3 is TGTGCCAGCAGCTTGTATATAAGGGCCGACGCTAACTATGGCTACACCTTC.

The CDR3 protein is CASSLLQGGETQYF. For the CDR3, the DNA is TGTGCCAGCAGCTTGTTGCAGGGGGGAGAGACCCAGTACTTC. The chain combines TRBV5-4 with TRBJ2-5; the D gene is possibly TRBD1 (7 bases). Trimming cost V 1 base and J 4 bases, with 11 bases left between them. The CDR3 loop spans 14 amino acids. Per the germline V gene, CDR1 is SGHNT and CDR2 is YYREEE (reference sequence).

The chain is built from TRBV15 and TRBJ2-5, with 9 positions matching TRBD1. The length of the CDR3 is 13 residues. CDR1 and CDR2 from the germline V gene are LNHNV and YYDKDF (reference sequence). V shed 0 bases and J 14 bases; nucleotides not matched to a gene: 7. This CDR3 is CATSRDPRQGGYF. The CDR3 DNA sequence: TGTGCCACCAGCAGAGATCCGCGACAGGGGGGCTACTTC.

The chain couples TRBV7-9 to TRBJ1-2; D gene ambiguous. The CDR3 spans 11 residues. V was pared by 5 bases and J by 7 bases, with 8 bases between. CDR1 is SEHNR, CDR2 FQNEAQ, per germline (reference sequence). CDR3 region: CASSPWIGYTF. The CDR3 coding sequence is TGTGCCAGCAGCCCCTGGATTGGCTACACCTTC.

The rearrangement joins TRBV19 to TRBJ2-3, with a tentative D call TRBD1 (6 bases). Trimming cost V 3 bases and J 4 bases, with 17 bases left between them. This CDR3 has 16 residues. Germline CDR1 LNHDA, CDR2 SQIVND (reference sequence). CDR3 coding DNA: TGTGCCAGTAGTATCTTAGGACAGTCCTTCTCAGATACGCAGTATTTT. It specifies CASSILGQSFSDTQYF.

The chain couples TRBV27 to TRBJ2-5, with D perhaps matching TRBD2 (6 bases). V lost 5 bases and J 2 bases, leaving 21 bases between the germline ends. The CDR3 is made up of 17 amino acids. The V gene's germline CDR1 is MNHEY and CDR2 SMNVEV (reference sequence). CDR3 amino acids: CASSKSGLSGGQETQYF. The CDR3 nucleotides read TGTGCCAGCAGTAAATCCGGCCTCTCTGGGGGGCAAGAGACCCAGTACTTC.

This chain joins TRBV5-1 and TRBJ1-2, with D possibly matching TRBD1 (6 bases). Between the trimmed V and J ends, which lost 4 bases and 10 bases, there was a span of 14 bases. CDR1 and CDR2 (germline): SGHRS, YFSETQ. The CDR3 sequence is 12 residues long. CDR3 amino acids: CASSADRGVYTF. Here the CDR3 DNA reads TGCGCCAGCAGCGCGGACAGAGGGGTCTACACCTTC.

The V call is TRBV5-4, the J call TRBJ1-6; tentatively, D is TRBD1 (6 bases). The V end lost 2 bases, the J end lost 8 bases, and 8 bases lay between the germline ends. This CDR3 spans 13 amino acids. CDR1 and CDR2 (germline): SGHNT, YYREEE (reference sequence). CDR3 residues: CASSFSGDSPLHF. The CDR3 DNA reads as TGTGCCAGCAGCTTTTCAGGGGATTCACCCCTCCACTTT.

The genes are TRBV7-8 and TRBJ2-2; D is unclear. Trimming left V 2 bases short and J 6 bases short, with 7 bases between. Germline V lookup: CDR1 SGHVS, CDR2 FQNEAQ. The CDR3 is 13 residues long. DNA for the CDR3: TGTGCCAGCAGCTTATTCGGACCCGGGGAGCTGTTTTTT. Translating gives CASSLFGPGELFF.

The V call is TRBV7-9, the J call TRBJ1-4; D may be TRBD1 (5 bases). Trimming cost V 2 bases and J 7 bases, with 8 bases left between them. Germline V CDR1 and CDR2: SEHNR, FQNEAQ (reference sequence). This CDR3 region has 13 residues. The CDR3 sequence is CASSLSRGEKLFF. The CDR3 DNA is TGTGCCAGCAGCTTATCTAGGGGTGAAAAACTGTTTTTT.

CDR3 residues: CASSSGGSTEAFF. The CDR3 DNA reads as TGCGCCAGCAGTAGTGGGGGGAGCACTGAAGCTTTCTTT. The J gene is TRBJ1-1, the V gene TRBV10-2; D possibly corresponds to TRBD1 (5 bases). The length of the CDR3 is 13 residues. CDR1 and CDR2 (germline): WSHSY, SAAADI. V was shortened by 5 bases and J by 4 bases, with 11 bases between the two germline ends.

The chain uses TRBV5-5 and TRBJ2-7; tentative D call: TRBD2 (5 bases). Germline V gene sequence: CDR1 SGHKS, CDR2 YYEKEE (reference sequence). There are 13 residues in the CDR3. Between the trimmed V and J ends, which lost 4 bases and 1 base, there was a span of 9 bases. The CDR3 here is CASSKDSSYEQYF. The CDR3 nucleotides are TGTGCCAGCAGCAAGGACTCGTCCTACGAGCAGTACTTC. The full variable domain, in which reference TRBV5-5 and TRBJ2-7 provide the parts outside the CDR3, is DAGVTQSPTHLIKTRGQQVTLRCSPISGHKSVSWYQQVLGQGPQFIFQYYEKEERGRGNFPDRFSARQFPNYSSELNVNALLLGDSALYLCASSKDSSYEQYFGPGTRLTVT.

This clone was detected once. The chain combines TRBV30 with TRBJ1-1; D is possibly TRBD1 (5 bases). The germline V and J ends were trimmed by 0 bases and 1 base, with 12 bases remaining between them. Germline V lookup: CDR1 GTSNPN, CDR2 SVGIG (reference sequence). This CDR3 comprises 15 residues. The DNA of the CDR3 is TGTGCCTGGAGTGTACTGCAGGGTTGGAACACTGAAGCTTTCTTT. This gives the protein CAWSVLQGWNTEAFF.

J is TRBJ1-2 and V is TRBV6-6; tentatively, D is TRBD1 (5 bases). Trimming removed 2 bases at V and 4 bases at J, with 5 bases between. The CDR3 is 12 amino acids. CDR1 and CDR2 from the germline V gene are MNHNY and SVGAGI (reference sequence). For the CDR3, the DNA is TGTGCCAGCAGTTACGGGGGCTATGGCTACACCTTC. Protein sequence: CASSYGGYGYTF.

The chain carries TRBV25-1 and TRBJ2-7; 10 bases align to TRBD2. This CDR3 is built from 14 residues. Trimming took 5 bases from V and 6 from J; bases not matched to a gene: 7. Germline CDR1 and CDR2: MGHDK and SYGVNS. The CDR3 DNA sequence: TGTGCCAGCAGTCAGAGCGGGGGGGCTCGCGAGCAGTACTTC. It codes for CASSQSGGAREQYF.

This chain uses TRBV6-1 with TRBJ1-2; 7 bases are shared with TRBD1. The CDR3 runs 13 residues. J lost 2 bases, V lost 3 bases, and 0 bases had no gene match. From germline, CDR1 is MNHNS and CDR2 SASEGT. This CDR3 is CASSEDRNYGYTF. The CDR3 region has the DNA TGTGCCAGCAGTGAGGACAGGAACTATGGCTACACCTTC.